This entry lists 29 T cell receptor beta chains sequenced from one sample in a study of spatial heterogeneity in lung cancer (dated by TCRdb to between 2017 and 2020). Receptor amplification or capture employed 5' RACE. Sequencing instrument: NextSeq 500. In-frame beta chains were kept once TCRdb had trimmed the public reads at Q25 with fastp and called clones with MiXCR. A single entry per CDR3 protein holds the most common genes and DNA from its merged rows. Recorded for this sample are about 45,000 distinct CDR3 sequences; approximately 7% of them occurred a single time. About 40% of the sample comes from the top ten. The sample's time point label is to be understood as: sample taken at primary tumor resection. For TCR sequencing, whole RNA was extracted from tumor and nontumor lung tissue, or from cryopreserved PBMC samples, and no cell sorting was done. The material was PBMCs, obtained at surgery. The receptors were sampled from a female donor with early-stage non-small cell lung cancer.

This chain joins TRBV10-3 and TRBJ1-2, with no clear D. Germline-derived CDR1 and CDR2 are ENHRY and SYGVKD. This CDR3 has 14 amino acids. The germline V and J ends were trimmed by 2 bases and 5 bases, with 12 bases remaining between them. CDR3 in amino acids: CAISEPRTPYGYTF. The CDR3 DNA sequence: TGTGCCATCAGTGAGCCTCGGACTCCTTATGGCTACACCTTC.

This chain links TRBV6-5 with TRBJ1-6; 7 nucleotides line up with TRBD1. In germline, CDR1 is MNHEY, CDR2 SVGAGI. The CDR3 extends over 17 amino acids. J lost 5 bases, V lost 2 bases, and 9 bases had no gene match. As DNA, the CDR3 is TGTGCCAGCAGTTACACTCTCTCAGGGGGGCATAATTCACCCCTCCACTTT. This codes for CASSYTLSGGHNSPLHF.

This clonotype was recorded at least ten times. The CDR3 sequence: CSASRPGQVNTEAFF. The CDR3 DNA reads as TGCAGTGCTAGTAGACCGGGACAAGTGAACACTGAAGCTTTCTTT. The rearrangement joins TRBV20-1 to TRBJ1-1, with D maybe TRBD1 (6 bases). V gave up 3 bases and J gave up 0 bases, with 14 bases separating them. This CDR3 has 15 residues. In germline, CDR1 is DFQATT, CDR2 SNEGSKA (reference sequence).

This clonotype has ten or more counts. J is TRBJ2-5 and V is TRBV12-3 or TRBV12-4; D is undetermined. The CDR3 covers 13 residues. Trimming stripped 3 bases from V and 5 bases from J, with 10 bases between. The CDR3 region has the DNA TGTGCCAGCAGTTTGGAAACCACGGAGACCCAGTACTTC. This translates into CASSLETTETQYF.

This clonotype was seen more than once but under ten times. The chain is built from TRBV4-3 and TRBJ2-3, with TRBD2 identical over 13 bases. Germline CDR1 reads LGHNA; CDR2 reads YSLEER. The CDR3 is 14 amino acids. The J segment lost 8 bases and the V segment lost 1 base, leaving 0 bases of the junction unmatched. This CDR3 is CASSQGLAGGTQYF. In DNA, the CDR3 is TGCGCCAGCAGCCAAGGACTAGCGGGGGGTACGCAGTATTTT.

This clonotype came up many times. The genes are TRBV10-1 and TRBJ2-2, with unresolved D. From germline, CDR1 is WNHNN and CDR2 SYGVQD (reference sequence). The V gene lost 5 bases and the J gene lost 1 base, with 14 bases spanning the gap. This CDR3 region has 16 residues. For the CDR3, the DNA is TGCGCCAGCAGTCAAGATGTGAGTGGGAACACCGGGGAGCTGTTTTTT. Translation gives CASSQDVSGNTGELFF.

This clonotype has at least ten counts. The chain links TRBV28 to TRBJ1-6; D is uncertain. The CDR3 runs to 14 residues. Trimming cost V 2 bases and J 7 bases, with 9 bases left between them. CDR1 and CDR2 (germline): MDHEN, SYDVKM. CDR3 region: CASSLRTANSPLHF. CDR3 in DNA: TGTGCCAGCAGTTTAAGGACGGCAAATTCACCCCTCCACTTT.

This clonotype was counted between two and nine times. This chain connects TRBV7-7 to TRBJ2-5, with TRBD2 matching 8 bases. CDR1 SSHAT and CDR2 FNYEAQ come from the germline V gene (reference sequence). The CDR3 has 9 amino acids. The CDR3: CALGRDQYF. The CDR3 coding sequence is TGTGCTCTCGGGAGGGACCAGTACTTC.

The CDR3 reads CASSGAGGSEQYF. For the CDR3, the DNA is TGTGCCAGCTCCGGAGCGGGGGGATCCGAGCAGTACTTC. V and J are TRBV18 and TRBJ2-7; 9 bases fit TRBD2. Germline-derived CDR1 and CDR2 are KGHSH and LQKENI. After removal of 6 bases from V and 6 bases from J, the junction contained 6 bases not matched to a gene. The CDR3 is 13 amino acids.

This clonotype was counted ten times or more. V is TRBV4-2 and J is TRBJ2-1, with 13 bases fitting TRBD2. Per germline, CDR1 LGHNA and CDR2 YNFKEQ. The J segment lost 9 bases and the V segment lost 0 bases, leaving 8 bases of the junction unmatched. The CDR3 loop spans 17 amino acids. CDR3 sequence (DNA): TGTGCCAGCAGCCAAGACCGCGGGACTAGCGGGGCGGTTGAGCAGTTCTTC. This codes for CASSQDRGTSGAVEQFF.

This clonotype was seen repeatedly, ten times or more. The chain has TRBV7-2 and TRBJ1-2; D might be TRBD1 (5 bases). Germline CDR1 and CDR2: SGHTA and FQGNSA. This CDR3 is built from 16 residues. V lost 1 base and J lost 6, with 18 bases in between. In nucleotides, the CDR3 is TGTGCCAGCAGCTTAGAGGGGCCGCGGGGGACCAATGGCTACACCTTC. Translated, it gives CASSLEGPRGTNGYTF.

This clonotype was counted at least ten times. The chain employs TRBV2 and TRBJ2-1; 7 bases match TRBD2. The CDR3 is 16 residues long. Trimming took 4 bases from V and 2 from J; bases not matched to a gene: 8. Germline V CDR1 and CDR2: SNHLY, FYNNEI. This CDR3 is CASSVSGATAYNEQFF. The CDR3 DNA reads as TGTGCCAGCAGTGTCAGCGGGGCTACCGCCTACAATGAGCAGTTCTTC.

At least ten counts were recorded for this clonotype. The V and J genes are TRBV6-6 and TRBJ1-4; maybe TRBD1 (5 bases). The CDR3 length is 13 residues. V lost 9 bases to trimming and J lost 3 bases, with 11 bases between them. Germline CDR1 and CDR2: MNHNY and SVGAGI (reference sequence). The CDR3 loop reads CASRQPANEKLFF. The DNA of the CDR3 is TGTGCCAGTCGACAGCCAGCTAATGAAAAACTGTTTTTT.

Comment on this clonotype: With a much larger clone just one base away, this may be a read error. The chain has TRBV6-1 and TRBJ2-7, with unresolved D. The CDR3 has 13 residues. CDR1 and CDR2 from the germline V gene are MNHNS and SASEGT. CDR3 DNA: TGTGTCAGCGATAGCCAGGAGCCCTACGAGCAGTACTTC. Encoded protein: CVSDSQEPYEQYF.

This clonotype was observed at least ten times. This chain links TRBV7-9 with TRBJ2-7, with D possibly matching TRBD1 (5 bases). Germline CDR1 SEHNR, CDR2 FQNEAQ (reference sequence). The V end lost 0 bases, the J end lost 5 bases, and 17 bases lay between the germline ends. This CDR3 has 16 amino acids. This chain's CDR3 is CASSLAKAGNGDEQYF. CDR3 nucleotide sequence: TGTGCCAGCAGCTTAGCGAAGGCAGGGAATGGAGACGAGCAGTACTTC.

The chain recombines TRBV28 with TRBJ1-1; tentatively, D is TRBD1 (5 bases). The CDR3 spans 17 residues. Germline V gene lookup returns CDR1 MDHEN and CDR2 SYDVKM. V was trimmed by 6 bases and J by 2 bases, leaving 22 bases between them. The CDR3 reads CASREGGEGRDNTEAFF. CDR3 bases: TGTGCCAGCAGGGAGGGAGGAGAGGGGCGAGATAACACTGAAGCTTTCTTT.

This clonotype occurred many times. This sequence joins TRBV7-9 and TRBJ1-6, with D perhaps matching TRBD1 (5 bases). Per the germline V gene, CDR1 is SEHNR and CDR2 is FQNEAQ (reference sequence). Trimming took off 5 bases at V and 10 bases at J, with 21 bases between the two ends. The CDR3 totals 16 residues. The CDR3 loop reads CASSLTPGRGGSPLHF. The CDR3 coding sequence is TGTGCCAGCAGCCTTACGCCGGGGCGGGGAGGATCACCCCTCCACTTT.

This clonotype showed up many times. This chain links TRBV4-3 with TRBJ1-1; tentative D call: TRBD1 (5 bases). Trimming removed 5 bases at V and 4 bases at J, with 17 bases between. CDR1 is LGHNA and CDR2 is YSLEER in the germline V gene. This CDR3 spans 15 amino acids. In DNA, the CDR3 is TGCGCCAGCAGCTGGGGGAGGGACGGGACCACTGAAGCTTTCTTT. Protein: CASSWGRDGTTEAFF.

Note on this clonotype: A much more abundant neighbour one base away suggests this may be a read error. The chain links TRBV14 to TRBJ2-2; TRBD1 might be the D (6 bases). The CDR3 runs to 14 residues. The germline CDR1 and CDR2 sequences are SGHDN and FVKESK. Between the trimmed V and J ends, which lost 4 bases and 6 bases, there was a span of 12 bases. DNA for the CDR3: TGTGCCAGCAGCCTCCCGGACAGTGCCGGGGAGCTGTTTTTT. Translation: CASSLPDSAGELFF.

This clonotype appeared many times. V is TRBV2 and J is TRBJ2-6; tentative D call: TRBD2 (5 bases). CDR3 length: 13 residues. Per the germline V gene, CDR1 is SNHLY and CDR2 is FYNNEI. Trimming cost V 7 bases and J 2 bases, with 6 bases left between them. The CDR3 nucleotides read TGTGCCAGCAACGGGGCTGGGGCCAACGTCCTGACTTTC. It encodes CASNGAGANVLTF.

This clonotype has a handful of counts. This chain joins TRBV20-1 and TRBJ2-1; 8 bases are a match to TRBD2. V was clipped by 5 bases and J by 2 bases; unmatched bases: 5. Germline V gene sequence: CDR1 DFQATT, CDR2 SNEGSKA (reference sequence). CDR3 size: 14 residues. The CDR3 is CSARGGHTYNEQFF. In nucleotides, the CDR3 is TGCAGTGCTCGGGGGGGGCACACCTACAATGAGCAGTTCTTC.

This clonotype came up once. The chain carries TRBV7-2 and TRBJ1-5; 7 positions agree with TRBD1. Germline loops: CDR1 SGHTA, CDR2 FQGNSA. V was pared by 5 bases and J by 0 bases, with 4 bases of the junction left unmatched. This CDR3 spans 15 amino acids. The chain's CDR3 is CASSGDSYSNQPQHF. The CDR3 coding sequence is TGTGCCAGCAGCGGGGACAGTTATAGCAATCAGCCCCAGCATTTT.

This clonotype was seen a single time. The gene calls are TRBV14 and TRBJ2-1; no clear D gene. Trimming pared 6 bases from V and 5 bases from J, leaving 8 bases between. Germline V gene data show CDR1 as SGHDN and CDR2 as FVKESK. The length of the CDR3 is 12 residues. The CDR3 region is CASRNGHNEQFF. In nucleotides, the CDR3 is TGTGCCAGCAGAAACGGCCACAATGAGCAGTTCTTC.

On this clonotype: This clone may be a read error of a much larger clone one base away. This sequence joins TRBV7-3 and TRBJ1-6; D perhaps matches TRBD1 (5 bases). The CDR3 has 15 residues. Germline V gene sequence: CDR1 SGHTA, CDR2 FQGTGA. DNA of the CDR3: TGTGCCAGCAGCCTGCAGGGCTTGGGGAATTCACCCCCCCACTTT. This sequence encodes CASSLQGLGNSPPHF. Based on the CDR3 plus reference TRBV7-3 and TRBJ1-6, the full variable domain is GAGVSQTPSNKVTEKGKYVELRCDPISGHTALYWYRQSLGQGPEFLIYFQGTGAADDSGLPNDRFFAVRPEGSVSTLKIQRTERGDSAVYLCASSLQGLGNSPPHFGNGTRLTVT.

A few counts support this clonotype. The chain is built from TRBV12-3 or TRBV12-4 and TRBJ1-1; D gene ambiguous. V was clipped by 2 bases and J by 0 bases, with 13 bases between them. The length of the CDR3 is 16 residues. The CDR3 nucleotides are TGTGCCAGCAGTTTACGTCGGGCAGCTATGAACACTGAAGCTTTCTTT. This sequence encodes CASSLRRAAMNTEAFF.

The rearrangement links TRBV28 to TRBJ2-1; no clear D. Trimming removed 7 bases at V and 5 bases at J, with 18 bases between. This CDR3 is 15 amino acids long. Germline V lookup: CDR1 MDHEN, CDR2 SYDVKM. Written as DNA, the CDR3 is TGTGCCAGCAACAACCCCCACCTTGGAAACAATGAGCAGTTCTTC. This sequence encodes CASNNPHLGNNEQFF.

In this sample, this clonotype turned up many times. The chain is built from TRBV12-3 or TRBV12-4 and TRBJ2-3; D is uncertain. The CDR3 has 12 amino acids. V shed 3 bases and J shed 6 bases, with 7 bases lying between them. The CDR3 nucleotides read TGTGCCAGCAGTTTTTTAAGGGATACGCAGTATTTT. It yields the protein CASSFLRDTQYF.

This rearrangement joins TRBV9 to TRBJ2-7, with D perhaps assigned TRBD1 or TRBD2 (6 bases each). Germline V gives CDR1 SGDLS, CDR2 YYNGEE. CDR3 length equals 15 residues. V was pared by 0 bases and J by 0 bases, with 10 bases between. CDR3 sequence: CASSVGGANSYEQYF. The CDR3 DNA reads as TGTGCCAGCAGCGTAGGGGGGGCCAACTCCTACGAGCAGTACTTC.

The chain links TRBV5-6 to TRBJ1-1; D is possibly TRBD1 (5 bases). The V gene lost 0 bases and the J gene lost 3 bases, with 9 bases spanning the gap. Per germline, CDR1 SGHDT and CDR2 YYEEEE. The CDR3 is 14 residues long. CDR3: CASSLEQGHTEAFF. DNA of the CDR3: TGTGCCAGCAGCTTGGAGCAGGGCCACACTGAAGCTTTCTTT.